The 9 T cell receptor beta chains reported below all come from one sample, sequenced in a study of shared clonotypes between healthy human individuals. TCRdb's table, derived via immunoSEQ multiplex PCR, lists solely in-frame clones and lacks some. The sample lists approximately 350,000 clones, 96% occurring once. The sequenced sample consisted of memory CD8+ T cells sorted from blood. As to subset: CD45RO+ cells pooled with CCR7-negative TemRA cells. These receptors came from a man younger than 45 in good health.

V usage is TRBV25-1 and J usage is TRBJ2-7; no reliable D call. The germline V gene has CDR1 MGHDK and CDR2 SYGVNS. The CDR3 has 13 amino acids. Deletions cut 3 bases from V and 4 bases from J, with 10 bases between. The CDR3 DNA sequence: TGTGCCAGCAGTGATCCCAACGCGTACGAGCAGTACTTC. Encoded protein: CASSDPNAYEQYF.

V usage is TRBV28 and J usage is TRBJ2-3; the D gene is possibly TRBD1 (6 bases). Germline assignment: CDR1 MDHEN and CDR2 SYDVKM. This CDR3 has 16 amino acids. V lost 4 bases and J 5 bases, leaving 19 bases between the germline ends. The CDR3 region has the DNA TGTGCCAGCAGTTGGGGGACACTGGACTTTGGAGATACGCAGTATTTT. It specifies CASSWGTLDFGDTQYF.

The chain employs TRBV6-5 and TRBJ2-1, with 10 positions matching TRBD1. The trim removed 4 bases at V and 7 bases at J, leaving 4 bases unmatched. Germline assignment: CDR1 MNHEY and CDR2 SVGAGI. This CDR3 contains 14 residues. CDR3 nucleotide sequence: TGTGCCAGCAGTTCCGGACAGGGGGAGAATGAGCAGTTCTTC. It encodes CASSSGQGENEQFF.

V and J are TRBV2 and TRBJ2-7, with 8 bases identical to TRBD2. Germline V CDR1 and CDR2: SNHLY, FYNNEI. Unmatched junction bases numbered 7, after V lost 6 bases and J lost 0 bases. The CDR3 has 15 residues. The CDR3 DNA reads as TGTGCCAGCAGGGCAGGACTAGCCCGCTCCTACGAGCAGTACTTC. Protein: CASRAGLARSYEQYF.

J is TRBJ2-2 and V is TRBV29-1, with unresolved D. CDR3 length equals 13 residues. The V and J ends lost 2 bases and 1 base respectively, with 5 bases between them. Germline V gives CDR1 SQVTM, CDR2 ANQGSEA. The CDR3 spells CSVETGNTGELFF. CDR3 nucleotide sequence: TGCAGCGTTGAAACGGGGAACACCGGGGAGCTGTTTTTT.

The rearrangement uses TRBV28 and TRBJ1-1; the match to TRBD1 covers 8 bases. The CDR3 has 15 residues. Germline CDR1 reads MDHEN; CDR2 reads SYDVKM. J gave up 6 bases and V 3 bases, and 9 bases lay outside the gene matches. In nucleotides, the CDR3 is TGTGCCAGCAGTTTCCCACCGGGACAGGTCGCTGAAGCTTTCTTT. Translated, it gives CASSFPPGQVAEAFF. Full variable domain (remainder filled in from reference TRBV28 and TRBJ1-1): DVKVTQSSRYLVKRTGEKVFLECVQDMDHENMFWYRQDPGLGLRLIYFSYDVKMKEKGDIPEGYSVSREKKERFSLILESASTNQTSMYLCASSFPPGQVAEAFFGQGTRLTVV.

This chain joins TRBV9 and TRBJ2-4, with a weak D call TRBD2 (5 bases). The germline V gene encodes CDR1 SGDLS and CDR2 YYNGEE. The CDR3 is 14 residues long. The V and J ends lost 0 bases and 8 bases respectively, with 12 bases between them. The CDR3 coding sequence is TGTGCCAGCAGCGTAGTCGGGATTGGGGACATTCAGTACTTC. Its protein is CASSVVGIGDIQYF.

The rearrangement uses TRBV4-2 and TRBJ2-5; the match to TRBD2 covers 13 bases. The J segment lost 0 bases and the V segment lost 1 base, leaving 2 bases of the junction unmatched. The CDR3 runs 17 residues. From germline, CDR1 is LGHNA and CDR2 YNFKEQ. The CDR3 DNA sequence: TGTGCCAGCAGCCAAGGGACTAGCGGGAGAAACCAAGAGACCCAGTACTTC. This codes for CASSQGTSGRNQETQYF.

The chain carries TRBV6-1 and TRBJ1-2; D is unclear. Trimming cost V 0 bases and J 4 bases, with 6 bases left between them. This CDR3 is 13 amino acids long. The germline V gene has CDR1 MNHNS and CDR2 SASEGT. The CDR3 protein is CASSEAVIYGYTF. CDR3 bases: TGTGCCAGCAGTGAAGCCGTTATCTATGGCTACACCTTC.